The 21 T cell receptor beta chains below were found in one sample sequenced in a study of cytomegalovirus exposure and HLA in healthy donors. This PCR relied on a set of 60 Vbeta primers and 13 Jbeta primers. Method: immunoSEQ multiplex PCR; TCRdb's copy keeps in-frame clones and lacks some. The repertoire holds tens of thousands of clones, with around nine tenths as singletons. The sequencing input was PBMCs. Every receptor here comes from a woman under 30 in good health and CMV-seronegative.

Notes on this clone: One junction end disagrees with the germline gene, perhaps due to a read error. V usage is TRBV7-9 and J usage is TRBJ2-2, with no clear D. The germline V gene encodes CDR1 SEHNR and CDR2 FQNEAQ (reference sequence). The CDR3 is 11 residues long. DNA for the CDR3: TGTTCCAGCACCCTCACCGGGGAGCTGTTTTTT. It translates to CSSTLTGELFF.

The V and J genes are TRBV5-6 and TRBJ2-1; 7 bases agree with TRBD1. CDR1 SGHDT and CDR2 YYEEEE come from the germline V gene. The CDR3 extends over 12 amino acids. Trimming at V came to 4 bases and at J to 7 bases, leaving 2 bases not matched to a gene. This CDR3 reads CASSLQGNEQFF. The CDR3 DNA reads as TGTGCCAGCAGCCTACAGGGGAATGAGCAGTTCTTC.

This chain links TRBV7-2 with TRBJ1-2; D gene uncertain. CDR1 and CDR2 from the germline V gene are SGHTA and FQGNSA. The CDR3 loop spans 11 amino acids. V was clipped by 8 bases and J by 8 bases, with 12 bases between them. The CDR3 region is CASGVGSGYTF. CDR3 coding DNA: TGTGCCAGCGGGGTGGGGAGCGGCTACACCTTC. Filled out from reference TRBV7-2 and TRBJ1-2, the complete variable domain reads GAGVSQSPSNKVTEKGKDVELRCDPISGHTALYWYRQSLGQGLEFLIYFQGNSAPDKSGLPSDRFSAERTGGSVSTLTIQRTQQEDSAVYLCASGVGSGYTFGSGTRLTVV.

J is TRBJ2-3 and V is TRBV27, with 14 nucleotides matching TRBD2. This CDR3 comprises 19 residues. Germline V gene data show CDR1 as MNHEY and CDR2 as SMNVEV (reference sequence). V dropped 5 bases and J dropped 2; count of bases not matched to a gene: 12. This CDR3 reads CASSLAGTSGRGYTDTQYF. The CDR3 nucleotides are TGTGCCAGCAGTCTAGCAGGGACTAGCGGGAGAGGTTACACAGATACGCAGTATTTT.

J is TRBJ1-1 and V is TRBV6-5; 9 bases fit TRBD1. Germline CDR1 and CDR2: MNHEY and SVGAGI. The CDR3 is 12 residues long. Trimming removed 10 bases from V and 7 bases from J; junction bases left unmatched: 7. The chain's CDR3 is CATQTGGVEAFF. In DNA, the CDR3 is TGTGCCACCCAGACAGGGGGGGTTGAAGCTTTCTTT.

The chain links TRBV5-1 to TRBJ2-1, with a weak D call TRBD2 (6 bases). CDR1 is SGHRS and CDR2 is YFSETQ in the germline V gene. V shed 0 bases and J shed 2 bases, with 12 bases lying between them. The CDR3 is 16 amino acids. Written as DNA, the CDR3 is TGCGCCAGCAGCTTGGGACTAGAGGTCCCCTACAATGAGCAGTTCTTC. Its protein product is CASSLGLEVPYNEQFF. Full variable domain (outside the CDR3, taken from reference TRBV5-1 and TRBJ2-1): KAGVTQTPRYLIKTRGQQVTLSCSPISGHRSVSWYQQTPGQGLQFLFEYFSETQRNKGNFPGRFSGRQFSNSRSEMNVSTLELGDSALYLCASSLGLEVPYNEQFFGPGTRLTVL.

The J gene is TRBJ1-1, the V gene TRBV5-1, with D hard to call. CDR3 length: 13 residues. Germline lookup yields CDR1 SGHRS and CDR2 YFSETQ. Trimming took 4 bases from V and 5 from J, leaving 12 bases between them. CDR3 amino acids: CASSQRAGTEAFF. The CDR3 nucleotides read TGCGCCAGCAGCCAGAGGGCTGGTACTGAAGCTTTCTTT. Full variable domain (rest looked up from reference TRBV5-1 and TRBJ1-1): KAGVTQTPRYLIKTRGQQVTLSCSPISGHRSVSWYQQTPGQGLQFLFEYFSETQRNKGNFPGRFSGRQFSNSRSEMNVSTLELGDSALYLCASSQRAGTEAFFGQGTRLTVV.

The chain carries TRBV28 and TRBJ1-5; unclear D gene. V lost 3 bases and J 0 bases, leaving 9 bases between the germline ends. This CDR3 comprises 15 residues. The germline gives CDR1 MDHEN, CDR2 SYDVKM. The CDR3 DNA is TGTGCCAGCAGTTTTTCGGGGTTTAGCAATCAGCCCCAGCATTTT. Translation: CASSFSGFSNQPQHF.

This chain connects TRBV28 to TRBJ1-6; TRBD1 aligns across 7 bases. CDR1 is MDHEN and CDR2 is SYDVKM in the germline V gene. The CDR3 loop spans 14 amino acids. The ends lost 5 bases at V and 8 bases at J; junction bases unmatched: 6. The CDR3 coding sequence is TGTGCCAGCAGTCCAGACAGGGAGTATTCACCCCTCCACTTT. Encoded protein: CASSPDREYSPLHF.

The chain combines TRBV4-1 with TRBJ2-6; no reliable D call. This CDR3 region has 15 residues. Trimming shortened V by 0 bases and J by 4 bases, and 7 bases separated the two germline ends. Germline V lookup: CDR1 MGHRA, CDR2 YSYEKL. CDR3 sequence: CASSQDPLGANVLTF. CDR3 coding DNA: TGCGCCAGCAGCCAAGACCCCTTGGGGGCCAACGTCCTGACTTTC.

The genes are TRBV7-2 and TRBJ2-5; 8 bases are a match to TRBD1. Looked up from germline, CDR1 is SGHTA and CDR2 is FQGNSA. There are 14 residues in the CDR3. J was trimmed by 2 bases and V by 2 bases; bases with no gene match: 1. CDR3 bases: TGTGCCAGCAGCTTAAGACAGGGGCAAGAGACCCAGTACTTC. Its translation is CASSLRQGQETQYF.

The chain is built from TRBV21-1 and TRBJ1-1; no check of the table's D call, TRBD1, against the DNA was made. TRBV21-1 is a known pseudogene. This CDR3 has 12 residues. The CDR3 DNA sequence: TGTGCCAGCAGCAAAGGGGGGCCTGAAGCTTTCTTT. Its translation: CASSKGGPEAFF.

This clone was seen only a few times. The V gene is TRBV28, the J gene TRBJ2-7, with 8 bases matching TRBD1. Germline V lookup: CDR1 MDHEN, CDR2 SYDVKM. V shed 5 bases and J 2 bases; nucleotides not matched to a gene: 11. The CDR3 spans 16 residues. This chain's CDR3 is CASSTTRQGWAYEQYF. The CDR3 DNA is TGTGCCAGCAGTACCACCCGACAGGGGTGGGCCTACGAGCAGTACTTC. Looking up the rest from reference TRBV28 and TRBJ2-7 gives the full variable domain: DVKVTQSSRYLVKRTGEKVFLECVQDMDHENMFWYRQDPGLGLRLIYFSYDVKMKEKGDIPEGYSVSREKKERFSLILESASTNQTSMYLCASSTTRQGWAYEQYFGPGTRLTVT.

The chain joins TRBV28 to TRBJ2-5, with TRBD2 matching over 10 bases. Trimming took 5 bases from V and 3 from J; bases not matched to a gene: 3. This CDR3 has 14 amino acids. Germline V gene lookup returns CDR1 MDHEN and CDR2 SYDVKM. The CDR3 here is CASSLGLAEETQYF. CDR3 DNA sequence: TGTGCCAGCAGTCTTGGACTAGCGGAAGAGACCCAGTACTTC.

This clone occurred a few times. The rearrangement joins TRBV5-1 to TRBJ1-1; no firm D call. The V gene lost 0 bases and the J gene lost 0 bases, with 9 bases spanning the gap. The CDR3 runs to 15 residues. Looked up from germline, CDR1 is SGHRS and CDR2 is YFSETQ. DNA of the CDR3: TGCGCCAGCAGCTTGGGAGCAGGCATGAACACTGAAGCTTTCTTT. Amino acid sequence: CASSLGAGMNTEAFF.

The chain is built from TRBV6-5 and TRBJ1-5, with a possible D match to TRBD1 (6 bases). The CDR3 covers 13 residues. V was cut by 6 bases and J by 2 bases, with 8 bases left in between. Germline CDR1 is MNHEY and CDR2 is SVGAGI. The CDR3 DNA is TGTGCCAGCAGCAGGGGTGGCAATCAGCCCCAGCATTTT. Translating gives CASSRGGNQPQHF.

The V and J genes are TRBV5-6 and TRBJ2-1; the match to TRBD2 covers 9 bases. This CDR3 contains 17 residues. The V segment lost 4 bases and the J segment 0 bases; nucleotides outside the gene matches: 8. Germline CDR1 SGHDT, CDR2 YYEEEE. CDR3 residues: CASSVRLAVHSYNEQFF. The CDR3 bases are TGTGCCAGCAGCGTAAGACTAGCGGTTCACTCCTACAATGAGCAGTTCTTC.

The chain uses TRBV7-9 and TRBJ2-7; TRBD1 might be the D (6 bases). This CDR3 region has 16 residues. V was clipped by 4 bases and J by 0 bases, with 16 bases between them. CDR1 and CDR2 from the germline V gene are SEHNR and FQNEAQ (reference sequence). The CDR3 nucleotides read TGTGCCAGCAGCTCCTACAGGGATCAGATCTCCTACGAGCAGTACTTC. Its protein product is CASSSYRDQISYEQYF.

This chain uses TRBV19 with TRBJ1-5; 9 positions match TRBD1. The CDR3 is 15 amino acids. CDR1 and CDR2 (germline): LNHDA, SQIVND (reference sequence). J gave up 5 bases and V 6 bases, and 8 bases lay outside the gene matches. The CDR3 loop reads CASRQDRGVDQPQHF. In DNA form, the CDR3 reads TGTGCCAGTAGACAAGACAGGGGGGTCGATCAGCCCCAGCATTTT.

This chain joins TRBV9 and TRBJ2-2; D ambiguous. Germline V gene data show CDR1 as SGDLS and CDR2 as YYNGEE. Trimming took off 1 base at V and 9 bases at J, with 10 bases between the two ends. This CDR3 is 13 amino acids long. The CDR3 loop reads CASSVYSHRELFF. CDR3 DNA: TGTGCCAGCAGCGTATATTCGCACAGGGAGCTGTTTTTT.

The chain employs TRBV6-5 and TRBJ2-5, with 7 nucleotides matching TRBD2. Germline V gene lookup returns CDR1 MNHEY and CDR2 SVGAGI. After removal of 3 bases from V and 1 base from J, the junction contained 5 bases not matched to a gene. The CDR3 is 15 residues long. CDR3 loop: CASSYGGGFQETQYF. CDR3 nucleotides: TGTGCCAGCAGTTATGGGGGAGGGTTCCAAGAGACCCAGTACTTC.